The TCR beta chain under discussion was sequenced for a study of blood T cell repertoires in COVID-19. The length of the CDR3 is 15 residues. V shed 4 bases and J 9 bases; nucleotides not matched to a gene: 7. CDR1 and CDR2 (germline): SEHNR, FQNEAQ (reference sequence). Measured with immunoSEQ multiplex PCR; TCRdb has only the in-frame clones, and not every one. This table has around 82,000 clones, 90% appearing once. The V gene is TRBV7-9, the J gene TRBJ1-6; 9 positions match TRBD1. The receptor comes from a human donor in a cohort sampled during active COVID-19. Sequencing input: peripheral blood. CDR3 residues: CASSSSQGASSPLHF. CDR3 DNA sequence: TGTGCCAGCAGCTCTTCACAGGGGGCATCTTCACCCCTCCACTTT.